The 31 T cell receptor beta chains reported below all come from one sample, sequenced in a study of vaccination effects on CD4 cells after COVID-19. Antigen-specific CD4+ T cell clonotypes were called by their expansion after viral peptide-pool culture in ViraFEST. Culturing for around ten days preceded CD4+ T cell isolation. Vaccinees lacked prior SARS-CoV-2 infection and tested negative for nucleocapsid antibodies. These receptors' antigens are unknown. Profiling relied on immunoSEQ multiplex PCR, and the TCRdb table lists in-frame clones only, not all of them. In the table there are about 41,000 clones, roughly 82% of which are singletons. This sample comprised CD4+ T cells from PBMCs cultured with HCoV-NL63 spike peptides, obtained before COVID-19 vaccination. These receptors all stem from a human donor who received a COVID-19 vaccine.

This chain joins TRBV27 and TRBJ2-4, with 8 positions matching TRBD2. V lost 4 bases and J lost 0; bases outside the gene matches: 8. Per germline, CDR1 MNHEY and CDR2 SMNVEV (reference sequence). CDR3 length: 17 amino acids. The CDR3 spells CASSSRPRGGAKNIQYF. The DNA of the CDR3 is TGTGCCAGCAGTTCCCGTCCCCGGGGGGGAGCCAAAAACATTCAGTACTTC.

This clone appeared once. The chain joins TRBV5-1 to TRBJ1-4; D not certain. In germline, CDR1 is SGHRS, CDR2 YFSETQ. Trimming stripped 0 bases from V and 6 bases from J, with 9 bases between. This CDR3 region has 14 residues. CDR3 sequence (DNA): TGCGCCAGCAGCTTGGCCAGTTCGGATGAAAAACTGTTTTTT. Translating gives CASSLASSDEKLFF. The full variable domain, its missing parts supplied by reference TRBV5-1 and TRBJ1-4, is KAGVTQTPRYLIKTRGQQVTLSCSPISGHRSVSWYQQTPGQGLQFLFEYFSETQRNKGNFPGRFSGRQFSNSRSEMNVSTLELGDSALYLCASSLASSDEKLFFGSGTQLSVL.

This chain connects TRBV4-1 to TRBJ1-3, with D possibly TRBD1 on 5 matching bases. From germline, CDR1 is MGHRA and CDR2 YSYEKL. The V end lost 2 bases, the J end lost 0 bases, and 17 bases lay between the germline ends. The CDR3 totals 18 residues. The CDR3 coding sequence is TGCGCCAGCAGCCAACCAAAGACAGCCACCGTCTCTGGAAACACCATATATTTT. Its translation is CASSQPKTATVSGNTIYF.

The chain links TRBV7-3 to TRBJ2-2; 7 bases line up with TRBD1. The CDR3 loop spans 15 amino acids. Germline V gene lookup returns CDR1 SGHTA and CDR2 FQGTGA. V lost 3 bases to trimming and J lost 8 bases; unmatched junction nucleotides: 9. The CDR3 spells CASSFETGLEGELFF. CDR3 in DNA: TGTGCCAGCAGCTTTGAGACAGGGCTGGAAGGGGAGCTGTTTTTT.

The chain recombines TRBV9 with TRBJ2-1, with unresolved D. Trimming shortened V by 1 base and J by 5 bases, and 7 bases separated the two germline ends. Per germline, CDR1 SGDLS and CDR2 YYNGEE. CDR3 length: 13 residues. CDR3 DNA sequence: TGTGCCAGCAGCGTAAGGCGAAACAATGAGCAGTTCTTC. Its protein is CASSVRRNNEQFF.

The chain combines TRBV19 with TRBJ1-2, with D perhaps TRBD1 (5 bases). The germline V and J ends were trimmed by 3 bases and 1 base, with 6 bases remaining between them. CDR1 and CDR2 from the germline V gene are LNHDA and SQIVND (reference sequence). CDR3 length: 13 residues. The DNA for the CDR3 is TGTGCCAGTAGTATGGACAATAACTATGGCTACACCTTC. Protein product: CASSMDNNYGYTF.

This chain links TRBV29-1 with TRBJ1-3; D is undetermined. V lost 4 bases and J lost 0, with 10 bases in between. The CDR3 sequence is 14 residues long. CDR1 and CDR2 from the germline V gene are SQVTM and ANQGSEA. The CDR3, as DNA: TGCAGCGTTGTAGAGAGGAACTCTGGAAACACCATATATTTT. Its protein product is CSVVERNSGNTIYF.

Remarks on this clone: Other nucleotide sequences from this sample produce the same CDR3. The rearrangement joins TRBV5-1 to TRBJ1-4; no reliable D call. The CDR3 has 15 amino acids. In germline, CDR1 is SGHRS, CDR2 YFSETQ. The V end lost 0 bases, the J end lost 0 bases, and 6 bases lay between the germline ends. CDR3 bases: TGCGCCAGCAGCTTGGAACCGACAACTAATGAAAAACTGTTTTTT. It is translated as CASSLEPTTNEKLFF.

The chain uses TRBV30 and TRBJ1-6; 10 bases agree with TRBD1. The V and J ends lost 5 bases and 7 bases, in that order; junction bases with no gene match: 8. Per germline, CDR1 GTSNPN and CDR2 SVGIG (reference sequence). The CDR3 sequence is 15 residues long. The CDR3 DNA reads as TGTGCCTGGGGGACACGACAGGGGGCAAATTCACCCCTCCACTTT. Translating gives CAWGTRQGANSPLHF.

This chain connects TRBV5-1 to TRBJ2-2, with 8 nucleotides matching TRBD2. The CDR3 is 15 residues long. CDR1 SGHRS and CDR2 YFSETQ come from the germline V gene. Trimming cost V 3 bases and J 2 bases; bases outside gene matches: 3. The CDR3 region is CASSYGTSNTGELFF. In nucleotides, the CDR3 is TGCGCCAGCAGCTACGGGACTAGTAACACCGGGGAGCTGTTTTTT. The full variable domain, its missing parts supplied by reference TRBV5-1 and TRBJ2-2, is KAGVTQTPRYLIKTRGQQVTLSCSPISGHRSVSWYQQTPGQGLQFLFEYFSETQRNKGNFPGRFSGRQFSNSRSEMNVSTLELGDSALYLCASSYGTSNTGELFFGEGSRLTVL.

The rearrangement links TRBV19 to TRBJ2-3; D is ambiguous. The CDR3 is 12 residues long. CDR1 is LNHDA and CDR2 is SQIVND in the germline V gene (reference sequence). V lost 2 bases to trimming and J lost 1 base, with 1 base between them. In nucleotides, the CDR3 is TGTGCCAGTAGTATACGCACAGATACGCAGTATTTT. This translates into CASSIRTDTQYF.

This chain uses TRBV11-2 with TRBJ2-2; no definite D call. Germline-derived CDR1 and CDR2 are SGHAT and FQNNGV. Between the trimmed V and J ends, which lost 2 bases and 0 bases, there was a span of 4 bases. The CDR3 is made up of 14 amino acids. The CDR3 sequence is CASSLTANTGELFF. The CDR3 coding sequence is TGTGCCAGCAGCTTAACAGCGAACACCGGGGAGCTGTTTTTT.

The chain carries TRBV6-2 or TRBV6-3 and TRBJ2-4; TRBD2 might be the D (6 bases). V lost 2 bases and J 0 bases, leaving 11 bases between the germline ends. This CDR3 has 16 residues. Germline V gene sequence: CDR1 MNHEY, CDR2 SVGEGT. The CDR3 spells CASSYPVGLAKNIQYF. The DNA for the CDR3 is TGTGCCAGCAGTTACCCCGTGGGACTAGCCAAAAACATTCAGTACTTC.

This clone was detected once. The genes are TRBV18 and TRBJ2-1; 10 bases are a match to TRBD1. Per germline, CDR1 KGHSH and CDR2 LQKENI. The CDR3 covers 16 residues. The ends lost 3 bases at V and 2 bases at J; junction bases unmatched: 4. The CDR3 region is CASSPTDRGAYNEQFF. DNA of the CDR3: TGTGCCAGCTCACCCACGGACAGGGGGGCCTACAATGAGCAGTTCTTC.

This chain connects TRBV6-2 or TRBV6-3 to TRBJ1-4; D is unclear. Germline V gene sequence: CDR1 MNHEY, CDR2 SVGEGT. CDR3 size: 13 residues. Trimming took 3 bases from V and 5 from J, leaving 7 bases between them. The CDR3 is CASSYAGNEKLFF. The CDR3, as DNA: TGTGCCAGCAGTTATGCGGGGAATGAAAAACTGTTTTTT.

In its sample, this clone was seen a few times. Here the CDR3 DNA reads TGTGCCAGCAGCCTTGCGGTTAGGACTGAAGCTTTCTTT. Its translation: CASSLAVRTEAFF. The chain carries TRBV5-6 and TRBJ1-1; no definite D call. The germline V gene has CDR1 SGHDT and CDR2 YYEEEE. The V end lost 4 bases, the J end lost 5 bases, and 12 bases lay between the germline ends. This CDR3 region has 13 residues.

The chain employs TRBV6-5 and TRBJ1-2; D not certain. The germline CDR1 and CDR2 sequences are MNHEY and SVGAGI. Trimming stripped 7 bases from V and 8 bases from J, with 11 bases between. The CDR3 covers 11 residues. The DNA of the CDR3 is TGTGCCAGCAAATCACCGACGGGCTACACCTTC. Residues: CASKSPTGYTF.

The V call is TRBV5-1, the J call TRBJ2-3; TRBD2 agrees at 13 bases. CDR1 and CDR2 (germline): SGHRS, YFSETQ. V trimming: 3 bases; J trimming: 4 bases; junction bases outside the gene matches: 17. The CDR3 runs to 20 residues. CDR3 DNA sequence: TGCGCCAGCAGCTCTACAGGGGGTGCCCCGGGACTAGCGGGGCCAGATACGCAGTATTTT. Translation: CASSSTGGAPGLAGPDTQYF.

The CDR3 is CAISSRGGYEQYV. In DNA form, the CDR3 reads TGTGCCATCAGTAGCAGGGGCGGCTACGAGCAGTACGTC. The rearrangement joins TRBV10-3 to TRBJ2-7, with D possibly matching TRBD1 (6 bases). This CDR3 is built from 13 residues. Germline CDR1 reads ENHRY; CDR2 reads SYGVKD. V was cut by 5 bases and J by 3 bases, with 11 bases left in between.

This sequence joins TRBV4-1 and TRBJ1-3; 7 bases fit TRBD1. Germline lookup yields CDR1 MGHRA and CDR2 YSYEKL. The V segment lost 1 base and the J segment 6 bases; nucleotides outside the gene matches: 12. The CDR3 runs to 17 residues. In DNA form, the CDR3 reads TGCGCCAGCAGCCAAGCGATTGGCCGGACAGGACAAAACACCATATATTTT. This translates into CASSQAIGRTGQNTIYF.

The V and J genes are TRBV11-1 and TRBJ2-3; D call uncertain. The V gene's germline CDR1 is SGHAT and CDR2 FQDESV (reference sequence). With 1 base removed from V and 3 bases from J, the gap between germline ends came to 5 bases. This CDR3 is built from 13 residues. The CDR3: CASSLEQTDTQYF. CDR3 coding DNA: TGTGCCAGCAGCTTAGAACAAACAGATACGCAGTATTTT.

This chain links TRBV7-2 with TRBJ2-5; 10 positions agree with TRBD2. Germline trimming cut 1 base from V and 4 bases from J; bases unmatched to any gene: 3. CDR1 and CDR2 from the germline V gene are SGHTA and FQGNSA. The CDR3 totals 15 residues. The CDR3 region is CASSLGSGGLETQYF. The CDR3 region has the DNA TGTGCCAGCAGCTTAGGTAGCGGGGGGCTAGAGACCCAGTACTTC. Full variable domain (rest looked up from reference TRBV7-2 and TRBJ2-5): GAGVSQSPSNKVTEKGKDVELRCDPISGHTALYWYRQSLGQGLEFLIYFQGNSAPDKSGLPSDRFSAERTGGSVSTLTIQRTQQEDSAVYLCASSLGSGGLETQYFGPGTRLLVL.

The genes are TRBV4-3 and TRBJ1-4, with 7 nucleotides matching TRBD1. The CDR3 length is 15 residues. Germline trimming cut 0 bases from V and 7 bases from J; bases unmatched to any gene: 5. Germline V gene sequence: CDR1 LGHNA, CDR2 YSLEER. The CDR3 nucleotides are TGCGCCAGCAGCCAAGATAAGAGGGGGCCTGAAAAACTGTTTTTT. Translating it yields CASSQDKRGPEKLFF.

This chain joins TRBV20-1 and TRBJ2-5; D may be TRBD1 (5 bases). This CDR3 contains 13 residues. Germline CDR1 reads DFQATT; CDR2 reads SNEGSKA (reference sequence). Trimming removed 3 bases from V and 5 bases from J, with 13 bases in between. CDR3 DNA: TGCAGTGCTAGTGCCAGGGTAGAGGAGACCCAGTACTTC. Amino acid sequence: CSASARVEETQYF.

J is TRBJ1-3 and V is TRBV7-2, with D unclear. The ends were cut back, 2 bases at V and 2 bases at J, with 10 bases in the middle. This CDR3 is 15 amino acids long. Germline loops: CDR1 SGHTA, CDR2 FQGNSA. Here the CDR3 DNA reads TGTGCCAGCAGCTTAAGTGTGACGGCTGGAAACACCATATATTTT. Translating it yields CASSLSVTAGNTIYF.

The table lists this clone with a count of one. The chain couples TRBV7-8 to TRBJ2-1; no firm D call. Germline CDR1 reads SGHVS; CDR2 reads FQNEAQ. Trimming took 2 bases from V and 4 from J, leaving 18 bases between them. This CDR3 spans 17 amino acids. The chain's CDR3 is CASSLILFQTRYNEQFF. CDR3 sequence (DNA): TGTGCCAGCAGCTTAATTCTTTTCCAGACCCGGTACAATGAGCAGTTCTTC. Supplemented by reference TRBV7-8 and TRBJ2-1, the full variable domain reads GAGVSQSPRYKVAKRGQDVALRCDPISGHVSLFWYQQALGQGPEFLTYFQNEAQLDKSGLPSDRFFAERPEGSVSTLKIQRTQQEDSAVYLCASSLILFQTRYNEQFFGPGTRLTVL.

Details on this clone: Its ends do not fully match the called genes, so a read error is possible. The chain has TRBV18 and TRBJ2-1, with 8 positions matching TRBD2. The germline V gene has CDR1 KGHSH and CDR2 LQKENI. The CDR3 runs to 14 residues. CDR3 sequence: CASSPLSGGNEQFF. The CDR3 bases are TGTGCCAGCTCTCCACTAAGCGGGGGAAATGAGCAGTTCTTC.

The V gene is TRBV19, the J gene TRBJ2-5; perhaps TRBD1 as D (7 bases). The V and J ends lost 8 bases and 7 bases respectively, with 11 bases between them. This CDR3 is built from 11 residues. Germline CDR1 reads LNHDA; CDR2 reads SQIVND (reference sequence). CDR3 nucleotide sequence: TGTGCCAGTTCCCAGGGGGGGACCCAGTACTTC. Protein: CASSQGGTQYF. The full variable domain, with the rest looked up from reference TRBV19 and TRBJ2-5, is DGGITQSPKYLFRKEGQNVTLSCEQNLNHDAMYWYRQDPGQGLRLIYYSQIVNDFQKGDIAEGYSVSREKKESFPLTVTSAQKNPTAFYLCASSQGGTQYFGPGTRLLVL.

This clone was seen only a few times. The rearrangement uses TRBV2 and TRBJ1-1; D remains ambiguous. Trimming pared 6 bases from V and 5 bases from J, leaving 13 bases between. The germline V gene encodes CDR1 SNHLY and CDR2 FYNNEI. CDR3 length equals 13 residues. The chain's CDR3 is CASSRIKWTEAFF. CDR3 bases: TGTGCCAGCAGCAGAATCAAATGGACTGAAGCTTTCTTT.

This clone appeared a few times. The rearrangement joins TRBV6-1 to TRBJ1-5, with a tentative D call TRBD1 (5 bases). The CDR3 has 15 amino acids. V was trimmed by 3 bases and J by 1 base, leaving 10 bases between them. Germline V CDR1 and CDR2: MNHNS, SASEGT. This CDR3 reads CASSDPGGSNQPQHF. The CDR3 bases are TGTGCCAGCAGTGACCCGGGGGGAAGCAATCAGCCCCAGCATTTT.

The chain has TRBV15 and TRBJ2-7, with 10 nucleotides matching TRBD1. The junction had 3 bases not matched to a gene; V was cut back by 5 bases and J by 2 bases. This CDR3 spans 14 amino acids. Germline-derived CDR1 and CDR2 are LNHNV and YYDKDF (reference sequence). CDR3 sequence (DNA): TGTGCCACCAGCCGGGGGACAGGGGCCTACGAGCAGTACGTC. Protein: CATSRGTGAYEQYV.